The clone carrying this TCR beta chain was detected only a few times. What it recognizes is unknown. One end of the junction fails to match germline, which may point to a read error. Researchers reported that TCR beta cDNA libraries carried unique molecular identifiers. TCRdb passed the PCR reads through MiXCR, listing each CDR3 protein once. Here the sample spans approximately 730,000 distinct CDR3 sequences, around 46% being singletons. The CDR3 has 15 amino acids. Germline CDR1 DFQATT, CDR2 SNEGSKA (reference sequence). These data originate in a study of post-analysis software for immune sequencing data. Study as a whole: Progressive-relapsing, secondary progressive and relapsing-remitting multiple sclerosis were among the disease courses included.

Study-level findings and limits: Samples from a shared batch, those prepared together, strongly co-clustered by F measure. Included in a set of five TRBV segments more frequent in patients than controls were TRBV5-6, TRBV5-1 and TRBV20-1. Normalized Chao1 diversity was significantly lower in multiple sclerosis patients than in controls.

This rearrangement joins TRBV20-1 to TRBJ2-1; TRBD2 matches at 15 bases. The specimen sequenced was blood. This receptor was obtained from a girl between 10 and 17 years old with multiple sclerosis. The CDR3 spells CNATRTSGRAFEQFF. CDR3 sequence (DNA): TGCAATGCTACCCGGACTAGCGGGAGGGCCTTTGAGCAGTTCTTC.